One TCR beta chain is described in this entry. Its antigen remains unknown. The sample is drawn from a study of cytomegalovirus exposure and HLA in healthy donors. Study-wide results and limits: First-cohort TCR clusters were later found to tend to co-occur in the 90 to 150 validation repertoires.

Generated by immunoSEQ multiplex PCR, the TCRdb table keeps only in-frame clones and is missing some. The sample has approximately 200,000 clones, over 80% seen once. The CDR3 is 14 residues long. The germline V gene encodes CDR1 SGHNT and CDR2 YENEEA. Between the trimmed V and J ends, which lost 5 bases and 1 base, there was a span of 8 bases. The chain joins TRBV11-3 to TRBJ2-2; D remains ambiguous. Material: PBMCs. This sequence originates from a woman under 30 in good health and CMV-seronegative. The CDR3 region has the DNA TGTGCCAGCAGCCCTCGACAGAACACCGGGGAGCTGTTTTTT. Translation: CASSPRQNTGELFF.